This T cell receptor beta chain is drawn from a study of neoadjuvant nivolumab and ipilimumab in lung cancer. Study results and caveats: Pathologic regression was not significantly tied to TCR clonality.

Trimming left V 4 bases short and J 5 bases short, with 8 bases between. This CDR3 is built from 12 residues. CDR1 and CDR2 from the germline V gene are SGHRS and YFSETQ. Details on this clone: Its matching antigen is unknown.

Clones were read by immunoSEQ multiplex PCR, and TCRdb kept only the in-frame ones, dropping some. In the table there are about 10,000 clones, over 75% of which are singletons. The sample was peripheral blood, taken before neoadjuvant nivolumab, alone or with ipilimumab. V and J are TRBV5-1 and TRBJ2-3, with D hard to call. The source is an adult with non-small cell lung cancer. The CDR3 region is CASSPQGDTQYF. Written as DNA, the CDR3 is TGCGCCAGCAGCCCCCAAGGAGATACGCAGTATTTT.